This TCR beta chain was identified during a study of regulatory T cells in long-lasting Graves disease. Study-level results: Thyroid tissue went unexamined; only peripheral blood was analyzed.

Both iRepertoire HTBI primers and Arm-PCR of CDR3 regions were used to build the TCR beta libraries. TCRdb called the multiplex PCR reads again in MiXCR, with one record for every CDR3 protein. The data contain hundreds of thousands of distinct CDR3 sequences, roughly 16% of them singletons. This clonotype was counted many times. Its antigen is currently unknown. After removal of 8 bases from V and 2 bases from J, the junction contained 11 bases not matched to a gene. The CDR3 loop spans 16 amino acids. Germline CDR1 MNHNS, CDR2 SASEGT. Time point denoted: newly diagnosed GD, antithyroid drugs for less than 3 months. TCR sequences were obtained from RNA taken from PBMCs. Peripheral blood, Nine milliliters per patient, was collected in EDTA tubes. These data also featured in a second study, about T cells in Graves' hyperthyroidism and ophthalmopathy. As reported in that work: Blood samples included most of the expanded thyroid clonotypes exceeding 0.001.

This sample comprised peripheral blood mononuclear cells (PBMCs), obtained at new diagnosis, from a patient treated with antithyroid drugs. The TCR was taken from a woman aged 35-65 years with Graves disease. The chain couples TRBV6-1 to TRBJ2-1; the match to TRBD2 covers 8 bases. The CDR3 loop is CASAVPGLGPYNEQFF. Written as DNA, the CDR3 is TGTGCCAGCGCAGTGCCGGGACTAGGTCCCTACAATGAGCAGTTCTTC.